Shown below are 4 T cell receptor beta chains from a single sample sequenced in a study of CD8 T cells in Susac syndrome. RNA amounts of roughly 0.45 to 1 ug underwent reverse transcription with random hexamers. TCRdb processed the immunoSEQ multiplex PCR reads anew with MiXCR; each CDR3 protein has one entry. In the table there are roughly 200,000 distinct CDR3 sequences, 85% to 95% of which are singletons. Specimen: CD4+ T cells from PBMCs. These receptors were taken from a human donor in good health.

This rearrangement joins TRBV18 to TRBJ2-5, with 9 bases aligning to TRBD1. Trimming removed 3 bases from V and 2 bases from J; junction bases left unmatched: 4. The germline V gene encodes CDR1 KGHSH and CDR2 LQKENI. The length of the CDR3 is 15 residues. Here the CDR3 reads CASSPPTGGQETQYF. DNA of the CDR3: TGTGCCAGCTCACCCCCGACAGGGGGTCAAGAGACCCAGTACTTC. The variable domain in full, completed from reference TRBV18 and TRBJ2-5, reads NAGVMQNPRHLVRRRGQEARLRCSPMKGHSHVYWYRQLPEEGLKFMVYLQKENIIDESGMPKERFSAEFPKEGPSILRIQQVVRGDSAAYFCASSPPTGGQETQYFGPGTRLLVL.

V and J are TRBV3-1 and TRBJ1-2, with TRBD1 matching 7 bases. This CDR3 comprises 15 residues. The J segment lost 8 bases and the V segment lost 1 base, leaving 10 bases of the junction unmatched. In germline, CDR1 is LGHDT, CDR2 YNNKEL (reference sequence). CDR3 protein: CASSQGRGTADGYTF. The CDR3 region has the DNA TGTGCCAGCAGCCAAGGTCGTGGGACAGCTGACGGCTACACCTTC.

V usage is TRBV18 and J usage is TRBJ1-5, with D tentatively TRBD1 (6 bases). CDR3 length: 15 amino acids. CDR1 is KGHSH, CDR2 LQKENI, per germline. V was clipped by 3 bases and J by 0 bases, with 9 bases between them. CDR3 bases: TGTGCCAGCTCACCGCAGGGGAATAGCAATCAGCCCCAGCATTTT. As protein: CASSPQGNSNQPQHF.

This clonotype was counted a single time. The chain joins TRBV29-1 to TRBJ1-4; D perhaps matches TRBD1 (6 bases). The V gene lost 3 bases and the J gene lost 10 bases, with 15 bases spanning the gap. The CDR3 consists of 13 residues. Germline assignment: CDR1 SQVTM and CDR2 ANQGSEA. CDR3 region: CSVERNKGGKLFF. The CDR3 DNA is TGCAGCGTTGAGAGGAACAAGGGGGGAAAACTGTTTTTT.